What follows are 25 T cell receptor beta chains derived from one specimen sequenced in a study of OX40 agonist ivuxolimab in advanced cancers. Method: immunoSEQ multiplex PCR; TCRdb's copy keeps in-frame clones and lacks some. The sample includes tens of thousands of clones, about 91% of them seen just once. Sequenced material: CD4+ or CD8+ T cells sorted from blood, taken in a trial of the OX40 agonist ivuxolimab. These TCRs come from an adult with an advanced solid tumor such as melanoma, head and neck, liver or kidney cancer.

The rearrangement uses TRBV13 and TRBJ2-2, with no clear D. V was clipped by 8 bases and J by 3 bases, with 4 bases between them. Germline-derived CDR1 and CDR2 are PRHDT and FYEKMQ (reference sequence). The CDR3 totals 11 residues. CDR3 nucleotide sequence: TGTGCCAGCTCCTACACCGGGGAGCTGTTTTTT. It translates to CASSYTGELFF.

This clone has only a few counts. This sequence joins TRBV27 and TRBJ1-2; 8 bases match TRBD1. The germline gives CDR1 MNHEY, CDR2 SMNVEV (reference sequence). CDR3 length: 14 amino acids. The V segment lost 5 bases and the J segment 4 bases; nucleotides outside the gene matches: 6. CDR3 amino acids: CASSPGTGAYGYTF. CDR3 DNA: TGTGCCAGCAGTCCCGGGACAGGTGCCTATGGCTACACCTTC.

The chain combines TRBV7-9 with TRBJ2-1; 7 nucleotides agree with TRBD2. This CDR3 comprises 15 residues. Germline V gene data show CDR1 as SEHNR and CDR2 as FQNEAQ (reference sequence). V shed 5 bases and J 4 bases; nucleotides not matched to a gene: 8. CDR3 sequence: CASSTGTSDYNEQFF. The CDR3 bases are TGTGCCAGCAGCACCGGCACTAGCGATTACAATGAGCAGTTCTTC.

J is TRBJ1-1 and V is TRBV5-1; D possibly corresponds to TRBD1 (5 bases). This CDR3 has 13 residues. Germline-derived CDR1 and CDR2 are SGHRS and YFSETQ. The V gene lost 8 bases and the J gene lost 0 bases, with 11 bases spanning the gap. The CDR3 coding sequence is TGCGCCAGTCGGGACGGCATGAACACTGAAGCTTTCTTT. Translated, it gives CASRDGMNTEAFF.

About this clone: The identical CDR3 is also encoded by other nucleotide sequences in the sample. The J gene is TRBJ1-2, the V gene TRBV27, with unresolved D. Looked up from germline, CDR1 is MNHEY and CDR2 is SMNVEV (reference sequence). This CDR3 spans 14 amino acids. V gave up 0 bases and J gave up 4 bases, with 9 bases separating them. CDR3 DNA: TGTGCCAGCAGTTTATCCCGGTCCATCTATGGCTACACCTTC. Its protein is CASSLSRSIYGYTF.

The chain combines TRBV28 with TRBJ2-7, with TRBD2 identical over 7 bases. The germline CDR1 and CDR2 sequences are MDHEN and SYDVKM. Trimming cost V 7 bases and J 1 base; bases outside gene matches: 13. The CDR3 runs to 16 residues. For the CDR3, the DNA is TGTGCCAGCACCTTTGGTGCGGGAGTCTCGTCCTACGAGCAGTACTTC. This encodes CASTFGAGVSSYEQYF.

The rearrangement links TRBV27 to TRBJ1-1; possible D gene TRBD1, 6 bases. CDR1 and CDR2 (germline): MNHEY, SMNVEV (reference sequence). V lost 6 bases, J lost 2 bases, and 13 bases lay in between. This CDR3 spans 14 amino acids. For the CDR3, the DNA is TGTGCCAGCAGCCGTACCGGGGGCAACACTGAAGCTTTCTTT. It yields the protein CASSRTGGNTEAFF.

The chain is built from TRBV19 and TRBJ1-1; no clear D gene. CDR1 LNHDA and CDR2 SQIVND come from the germline V gene (reference sequence). Trimming took off 3 bases at V and 3 bases at J, with 8 bases between the two ends. The CDR3 is 13 amino acids. The CDR3 is CASSITRDTEAFF. In DNA form, the CDR3 reads TGTGCCAGTAGTATCACGAGGGACACTGAAGCTTTCTTT.

The chain couples TRBV30 to TRBJ2-1; D not resolved. The CDR3 spans 14 residues. From germline, CDR1 is GTSNPN and CDR2 SVGIG (reference sequence). V was pared by 4 bases and J by 8 bases, with 18 bases between. CDR3 region: CAWNYNGKNDEQFF. In nucleotides, the CDR3 is TGTGCCTGGAATTACAACGGCAAAAACGATGAGCAGTTCTTC. The full variable domain, its missing parts supplied by reference TRBV30 and TRBJ2-1, is SQTIHQWPATLVQPVGSPLSLECTVEGTSNPNLYWYRQAAGRGLQLLFYSVGIGQISSEVPQNLSASRPQDRQFILSSKKLLLSDSGFYLCAWNYNGKNDEQFFGPGTRLTVL.

J is TRBJ1-6 and V is TRBV7-3; D remains unclear. The CDR3 sequence is 12 residues long. V gave up 5 bases and J gave up 12 bases, with 11 bases separating them. Germline V gene data show CDR1 as SGHTA and CDR2 as FQGTGA. DNA for the CDR3: TGTGCCAGCAGCCAGATACCCGGACCCCTCCACTTT. Translating gives CASSQIPGPLHF.

This chain links TRBV6-6 with TRBJ2-7; 8 bases agree with TRBD1. The CDR3 extends over 14 amino acids. Germline CDR1 reads MNHNY; CDR2 reads SVGAGI (reference sequence). Trimming removed 7 bases from V and 2 bases from J; junction bases left unmatched: 7. The CDR3 region has the DNA TGTGCCAGCACCCTTCGGACAGGGCCCTACGAGCAGTACTTC. Residues: CASTLRTGPYEQYF.

The chain uses TRBV30 and TRBJ2-1, with 7 bases lining up with TRBD2. CDR3 length: 13 amino acids. Unmatched junction bases numbered 6, after V lost 7 bases and J lost 3 bases. Looked up from germline, CDR1 is GTSNPN and CDR2 is SVGIG (reference sequence). The chain's CDR3 is CAFEGGFYNEQFF. The CDR3 DNA reads TGTGCCTTCGAGGGAGGGTTCTACAATGAGCAGTTCTTC.

The gene calls are TRBV5-5 and TRBJ2-5; 14 bases map to TRBD2. The CDR3 length is 16 residues. Germline V gene lookup returns CDR1 SGHKS and CDR2 YYEKEE (reference sequence). V dropped 4 bases and J dropped 4; count of bases not matched to a gene: 6. CDR3 bases: TGTGCCAGCAGCAAGGGGACTAGCGGGAGTAGAGAGACCCAGTACTTC. Protein product: CASSKGTSGSRETQYF.

This sequence joins TRBV9 and TRBJ1-6, with 10 positions matching TRBD1. Trimming removed 4 bases from V and 9 bases from J; junction bases left unmatched: 7. The CDR3 is 15 residues long. Germline V gene data show CDR1 as SGDLS and CDR2 as YYNGEE. The CDR3 here is CASSPGQGRSSPLHF. CDR3 bases: TGTGCCAGCAGCCCGGGACAGGGGCGAAGTTCACCCCTCCACTTT.

V and J are TRBV15 and TRBJ1-1; D is undetermined. The CDR3 totals 15 residues. Trimming left V 0 bases short and J 1 base short, with 9 bases between. Germline V CDR1 and CDR2: LNHNV, YYDKDF (reference sequence). CDR3 protein: CATSRDFLGNTEAFF. Written as DNA, the CDR3 is TGTGCCACCAGCAGAGATTTCCTTGGGAACACTGAAGCTTTCTTT.

J is TRBJ1-2 and V is TRBV11-2, with D tentatively TRBD1 (6 bases). Germline CDR1 SGHAT, CDR2 FQNNGV. The CDR3 has 16 amino acids. Trimming took off 4 bases at V and 4 bases at J, with 19 bases between the two ends. The CDR3 nucleotides read TGTGCCAGCAGCTGGGAAAACAGGGAGCTACTCTATGGCTACACCTTC. This sequence encodes CASSWENRELLYGYTF.

V usage is TRBV5-6 and J usage is TRBJ1-5; TRBD1 might be the D (6 bases). The germline gives CDR1 SGHDT, CDR2 YYEEEE. V was clipped by 2 bases and J by 6 bases, with 18 bases between them. The CDR3 sequence is 16 residues long. Here the CDR3 reads CASSLMRAGERQPQHF. DNA of the CDR3: TGTGCCAGCAGCTTAATGAGGGCAGGGGAACGTCAGCCCCAGCATTTT.

The rearrangement links TRBV10-2 to TRBJ2-1; D not resolved. Germline CDR1 and CDR2: WSHSY and SAAADI. Trimming removed 7 bases at V and 0 bases at J, with 10 bases between. The CDR3 totals 14 residues. The CDR3: CASKSQSSYNEQFF. The CDR3 DNA is TGCGCCAGCAAAAGCCAGAGCTCCTACAATGAGCAGTTCTTC.

The chain recombines TRBV6-5 with TRBJ1-1; D remains unclear. CDR1 and CDR2 from the germline V gene are MNHEY and SVGAGI. V was clipped by 5 bases and J by 8 bases, with 9 bases between them. This CDR3 is built from 11 residues. The CDR3 reads CASSSGREAFF. The CDR3, as DNA: TGTGCCAGCAGTAGTGGGAGGGAAGCTTTCTTT.

The CDR3 DNA follows: TGTGCCAGCAGCCCAGGACAGGGCTACGAGCAGTACTTC. Amino acid sequence: CASSPGQGYEQYF. The chain is built from TRBV13 and TRBJ2-7; 8 nucleotides agree with TRBD1. V trimming: 5 bases; J trimming: 3 bases; junction bases outside the gene matches: 3. This CDR3 has 13 amino acids. The germline V gene has CDR1 PRHDT and CDR2 FYEKMQ (reference sequence).

The chain carries TRBV10-3 and TRBJ2-6; D gene unclear. The CDR3 runs to 17 residues. V was pared by 3 bases and J by 0 bases, with 12 bases between. Germline values: CDR1 ENHRY, CDR2 SYGVKD. This CDR3 reads CAISDLSRSSGANVLTF. The CDR3 DNA follows: TGTGCCATCAGTGATCTTAGCAGGAGCTCTGGGGCCAACGTCCTGACTTTC.

The V call is TRBV19, the J call TRBJ2-7; TRBD1 matches 9 bases. Germline V gene lookup returns CDR1 LNHDA and CDR2 SQIVND (reference sequence). V lost 1 base to trimming and J lost 2 bases; unmatched junction nucleotides: 3. There are 15 residues in the CDR3. The CDR3: CASSIGGTGTYEQYF. For the CDR3, the DNA is TGTGCCAGTAGTATAGGGGGGACAGGGACCTACGAGCAGTACTTC.

This chain connects TRBV6-4 to TRBJ2-1, with TRBD2 matching 10 bases. V shed 6 bases and J 4 bases; nucleotides not matched to a gene: 6. In germline, CDR1 is MRHNA, CDR2 SNTAGT. The CDR3 loop spans 15 amino acids. The CDR3 DNA follows: TGTGCCAGCAGCCTTCTAGCGGGAGCGTACAATGAGCAGTTCTTC. Protein: CASSLLAGAYNEQFF.

The chain carries TRBV27 and TRBJ2-1, with a weak D call TRBD2 (6 bases). The length of the CDR3 is 15 residues. The V end was cut by 5 bases, the J end by 8 bases, with 19 bases between. CDR1 and CDR2 from the germline V gene are MNHEY and SMNVEV (reference sequence). CDR3 nucleotides: TGTGCCAGCAGTCCATTAGCGGAAGGATTCGATGAGCAGTTCTTC. Translated, it gives CASSPLAEGFDEQFF.

J is TRBJ2-1 and V is TRBV16; 7 nucleotides match TRBD2. The CDR3 sequence is 15 residues long. Germline V lookup: CDR1 KGHSY, CDR2 FQNENV. V gave up 0 bases and J gave up 10 bases; unmatched junction bases: 9. The CDR3 spells CASSQSLLALDEQFF. The CDR3 DNA reads TGTGCCAGCAGCCAATCTTTACTAGCGTTGGACGAGCAGTTCTTC.